These T cell receptor beta chains were read from a single sample in a study of technical replicates of blood from four donors. Repertoires were generated with immunoSEQ multiplex PCR, while TCRdb's copy carries only in-frame clones and drops some. This sample has approximately 73,000 clones; 96% occur once, and the top ten carry roughly 0.35%. The sequenced sample was T cells isolated from PBMCs. The source is a human donor in good health. CDR3s include the opening cysteine and the closing phenylalanine or tryptophan.

>12|TRBV19
CASSIPLQPQHF
>14|TRBV10-3
CAISGVGAEETQYF
>14|TRBV27
CASSQGSSNQPQHF
>13|TRBV7-8
CASWGQGPQGYTF
>15|TRBV5-6
CASSLEPPRTDTQYF
>13|TRBV9
CASSADRGYEQYF
>14|TRBV19
CASRRGPAADTQYF
>15|TRBV28
CASQGFQGWGQPQHF
>13|TRBV2
CASSRSGNQPQHF
>16|TRBV19
CASSVSSGRFTDTQYF
>16|TRBV29-1
CSVGDRGRAGANVLTF
>13|TRBV6-1
CARGQGSNQPQHF
>15|TRBV27
CASSPLGLSSYEQYF
>15|TRBV7-3
CASSLQGGSPDTQYF
>13|TRBV6-5
CASSYARWDEQFF
>19|TRBV9
CASSVTRDRVHSGANVLTF
>13|TRBV6-6
CAVSGTGGYEQYF
>17|TRBV4-1
CASSQGRVAGTYNEQFF
>12|TRBV6-6
CASTSVKNIQYF
>13|TRBV5-1
CASSLSGGTEAFF
>16|TRBV27
CASSRTTGSHNQPQHF
>16|TRBV18
CASSPTGPTSGNTIYF
>14|TRBV19
CASRGTGFYTEAFF
>14|TRBV9
CASSRLTESTEAFF
>15|TRBV5-1
CASSLERPQYNEQFF
>17|TRBV4-3
CASSQEGTASGIYEQYF
>11|TRBV29-1
CSAQATYEQYF
>18|TRBV7-2
CASSLGLAGGPGTGELFF
>16|TRBV6-6
CASSYSSSGSTGELFF
>14|TRBV27
CASSSYRGPYEQYF
>12|TRBV25-1
CASKGSGTEAFF
>17|TRBV4-1
CASSQGGSFFSYNEQFF
>16|TRBV27
CASSALGAGLTNEQFF
>16|TRBV27
CASSRFMGGMNNEQFF
>14|TRBV2
CASSQLLMNTEAFF
>18|TRBV4-3
CASSQELAGGLGTGELFF
>14|TRBV7-9
CASSPDMNYNEQFF
>13|TRBV5-6
CASVLWTDYGYTF
>12|TRBV7-2
CASTAGGETQYF
>13|TRBV27
CASSLSMYTEAFF
>15|TRBV9
CASSVVLAGAREQFF
>16|TRBV6-5
CASSYNYANSNYGYTF
>16|TRBV27
CASSLSMWTAPYEQYF
>13|TRBV10-1
CASTNREREKLFF
>12|TRBV4-2
CASSQDSYGYTF
>15|TRBV27
CASSIGTPLNEKLFF
>13|TRBV27
CASSLGGYYGYTF
>14|TRBV28
CAIHLAVPYNEQFF
>13|TRBV7-7
CASSLRHTYEQYF
>16|TRBV7-8
CASSSRGNSMNTEAFF
>18|TRBV25-1
CASSGAGGTARYRYEQYF
>16|TRBV9
CASSSQWGLTNEKLFF